The 22 T cell receptor beta chains given below trace back to one sample, sequenced in a study of HIV-infected children after antiretroviral therapy interruption. RNA-based 3' RACE libraries used unique molecular identifiers. TCRdb re-called the 3' RACE reads with MiXCR, one entry per CDR3 protein. The table records more than 12,000 distinct CDR3 sequences, about 3.4% of them present only once. The treatment is: PENTA 11 planned treatment interruption arm or continuous ART arm. Sequenced material: CD45RO+ CD8+ T cells from PBMCs, pooled from several time points, taken from a donor given antiretroviral therapy, either interrupted or continuous. Subset denoted: memory CD8+ CD45RO+ CD45RA- T cells. Receptors were obtained from a pool of human donors with HIV.

This clonotype was counted at least ten times. The chain links TRBV7-6 to TRBJ2-1; D might be TRBD1 (6 bases). Germline V gives CDR1 SGHVS, CDR2 FNYEAQ. The CDR3 is made up of 15 amino acids. V was shortened by 5 bases and J by 4 bases, with 15 bases between the two germline ends. The CDR3 protein is CASSPDLTGYNEQFF. The CDR3 region has the DNA TGTGCCAGCAGCCCCGACCTGACAGGTTACAATGAGCAGTTCTTC.

This clonotype was picked up many times. This CDR3 reads CASRSRAAYQETQYF. The CDR3 bases are TGTGCCAGCAGGAGTAGGGCCGCGTACCAAGAGACCCAGTACTTC. V gene TRBV6-1 combines with J gene TRBJ2-5; D is unresolved. The CDR3 contains 15 residues. The germline V and J ends were trimmed by 6 bases and 0 bases, with 14 bases remaining between them. Looked up from germline, CDR1 is MNHNS and CDR2 is SASEGT.

This clonotype ranks as medium-sized. This chain connects TRBV27 to TRBJ1-5; D gene uncertain. CDR3 size: 16 residues. V was cut by 5 bases and J by 5 bases, with 19 bases left in between. Germline V gene lookup returns CDR1 MNHEY and CDR2 SMNVEV (reference sequence). CDR3 DNA sequence: TGTGCCAGCAGTGACCACCCCCGGGGAGTGGATCAGCCCCAGCATTTT. Amino acids: CASSDHPRGVDQPQHF.

This clonotype was detected ten times or more. V usage is TRBV18 and J usage is TRBJ2-7; D may be TRBD1 (5 bases). The CDR3 covers 15 residues. The V end was cut by 0 bases, the J end by 0 bases, with 9 bases between. CDR1 and CDR2 (germline): KGHSH, LQKENI. The CDR3 bases are TGTGCCAGCTCACCACCCCGCAGGGCCTCCTACGAGCAGTACTTC. It is translated as CASSPPRRASYEQYF.

This clonotype was observed many times. The V call is TRBV12-3 or TRBV12-4, the J call TRBJ2-7; 8 bases map to TRBD2. V was pared by 4 bases and J by 7 bases, with 12 bases of the junction left unmatched. The CDR3 loop spans 15 amino acids. Written as DNA, the CDR3 is TGTGCCAGCAGTTCCCCTTTGGCCCGGGAGGGAGAGCAGTACTTC. It codes for CASSSPLAREGEQYF.

This clonotype was found many times. The rearrangement joins TRBV20-1 to TRBJ2-1, with D possibly TRBD2 on 7 matching bases. The CDR3 is made up of 19 amino acids. Trimming shortened V by 6 bases and J by 0 bases, and 27 bases separated the two germline ends. CDR1 is DFQATT, CDR2 SNEGSKA, per germline (reference sequence). CDR3 region: CSAIGGGVIAGRSYNEQFF. The CDR3 DNA reads as TGCAGTGCCATAGGGGGGGGCGTAATAGCGGGCCGCTCCTACAATGAGCAGTTCTTC.

In this sample, this clonotype is medium-sized (0.01 to 0.1%). This chain uses TRBV30 with TRBJ1-1; D gene ambiguous. The CDR3 extends over 11 amino acids. The germline V gene encodes CDR1 GTSNPN and CDR2 SVGIG (reference sequence). Trimming took 3 bases from V and 5 from J, leaving 7 bases between them. CDR3 loop: CAWRVATEAFF. The CDR3 nucleotides read TGTGCCTGGAGGGTCGCTACTGAAGCTTTCTTT.

In its sample, this clonotype was seen many times. The chain uses TRBV6-1 and TRBJ2-1; a possible D gene is TRBD2 (6 bases). The CDR3 loop spans 15 amino acids. Trimming cost V 0 bases and J 8 bases, with 14 bases left between them. Germline CDR1 MNHNS, CDR2 SASEGT. CDR3 nucleotides: TGTGCCAGCAGTGAAGCGCTCGGGGGTGCAGATGAGCAGTTCTTC. Amino acids: CASSEALGGADEQFF.

Ten or more counts support this clonotype. The chain employs TRBV27 and TRBJ1-1; D perhaps matches TRBD1 (5 bases). The germline V gene encodes CDR1 MNHEY and CDR2 SMNVEV (reference sequence). Trimming pared 3 bases from V and 8 bases from J, leaving 10 bases between. The CDR3 consists of 12 residues. CDR3 nucleotides: TGTGCCAGCAGTTTTTTCCGGGGGGAAGCTTTCTTT. Translating gives CASSFFRGEAFF.

This CDR3 is CASSPLGVSNYGYTF. CDR3 coding DNA: TGTGCCAGCAGCCCTTTAGGGGTTTCTAACTATGGCTACACCTTC. The rearrangement uses TRBV7-9 and TRBJ1-2, with a weak D call TRBD1 (5 bases). CDR1 is SEHNR, CDR2 FQNEAQ, per germline (reference sequence). The CDR3 runs 15 residues. Trimming took 5 bases from V and 0 from J, leaving 13 bases between them.

This clonotype has a count of ten or more. The chain combines TRBV6-5 with TRBJ2-1; tentative D call: TRBD1 (5 bases). Between the trimmed V and J ends, which lost 6 bases and 5 bases, there was a span of 20 bases. The CDR3 sequence is 16 residues long. Germline V CDR1 and CDR2: MNHEY, SVGAGI. As DNA, the CDR3 is TGTGCCAGCAGAAGCAGGGTTACTGGGTGGGACAATGAGCAGTTCTTC. It translates to CASRSRVTGWDNEQFF.

This clonotype was detected ten times or more. This sequence joins TRBV6-1 and TRBJ1-1; 8 bases fit TRBD1. The CDR3 contains 15 residues. In germline, CDR1 is MNHNS, CDR2 SASEGT. Trimming took 4 bases from V and 7 from J; bases not matched to a gene: 11. This chain's CDR3 is CASSVSQGATDEAFF. In DNA form, the CDR3 reads TGTGCCAGCAGTGTGAGTCAGGGGGCTACGGATGAAGCTTTCTTT.

This clonotype has only a few counts. The chain carries TRBV6-6 and TRBJ2-3; D unclear. Trimming removed 0 bases from V and 2 bases from J, with 15 bases in between. This CDR3 has 17 residues. Germline loops: CDR1 MNHNY, CDR2 SVGAGI (reference sequence). The CDR3 DNA is TGTGCCAGCAGTTACTCCCGGGCCCAATACCTCACAGATACGCAGTATTTT. Protein: CASSYSRAQYLTDTQYF.

The sample holds many counts of this clonotype. The chain combines TRBV7-9 with TRBJ2-1; 9 nucleotides line up with TRBD2. The length of the CDR3 is 16 residues. Germline CDR1 and CDR2: SEHNR and FQNEAQ (reference sequence). V lost 1 base to trimming and J lost 4 bases; unmatched junction nucleotides: 5. CDR3 nucleotides: TGTGCCAGCAGCTTAGATTTAAGCGGGGGGTACAATGAGCAGTTCTTC. Protein sequence: CASSLDLSGGYNEQFF.

In its sample, this clonotype was seen many times. The gene calls are TRBV7-2 and TRBJ2-1; D uncertain. The CDR3 is 14 residues long. Between the trimmed V and J ends, which lost 5 bases and 2 bases, there was a span of 10 bases. Germline CDR1 SGHTA, CDR2 FQGNSA. The CDR3 coding sequence is TGTGCCAGCAGCAATATGGGGACCTACAATGAGCAGTTCTTC. Its translation is CASSNMGTYNEQFF. Using reference TRBV7-2 and TRBJ2-1 for the parts outside the CDR3, the full variable domain is GAGVSQSPSNKVTEKGKDVELRCDPISGHTALYWYRQSLGQGLEFLIYFQGNSAPDKSGLPSDRFSAERTGGSVSTLTIQRTQQEDSAVYLCASSNMGTYNEQFFGPGTRLTVL.

In its sample, this clonotype was seen many times. The J gene is TRBJ1-1, the V gene TRBV6-1; no definite D call. This CDR3 spans 15 amino acids. V lost 1 base and J lost 5, with 14 bases in between. Germline V CDR1 and CDR2: MNHNS, SASEGT. This chain's CDR3 is CASSEEEGSGTEAFF. The CDR3, as DNA: TGTGCCAGCAGTGAAGAGGAGGGCTCAGGTACTGAAGCTTTCTTT.

This clonotype appeared many times. The V and J genes are TRBV20-1 and TRBJ2-6; tentatively, D is TRBD2 (6 bases). This CDR3 contains 14 residues. Trimming took off 4 bases at V and 3 bases at J, with 10 bases between the two ends. From germline, CDR1 is DFQATT and CDR2 SNEGSKA (reference sequence). CDR3 amino acids: CSAMTSGGANVLTF. CDR3 DNA: TGCAGTGCTATGACTAGTGGTGGGGCCAACGTCCTGACTTTC.

This clonotype was seen at least ten times. The CDR3 reads CASSLTVYEQYF. In DNA, the CDR3 is TGTGCCAGCAGCTTAACAGTCTACGAGCAGTACTTC. The chain recombines TRBV7-9 with TRBJ2-7; D call uncertain. The CDR3 runs 12 residues. Germline values: CDR1 SEHNR, CDR2 FQNEAQ (reference sequence). The V end lost 2 bases, the J end lost 3 bases, and 5 bases lay between the germline ends.

At least ten counts were recorded for this clonotype. The chain couples TRBV7-3 to TRBJ1-5; no definite D call. The V gene's germline CDR1 is SGHTA and CDR2 FQGTGA. Trimming stripped 2 bases from V and 5 bases from J, with 13 bases between. The CDR3 loop spans 15 amino acids. The DNA for the CDR3 is TGTGCCAGCAGCTTATACGGTAGCCCTGATCAGCCCCAGCATTTT. Translated: CASSLYGSPDQPQHF.

This clonotype was recorded at least ten times. This chain connects TRBV5-5 to TRBJ1-5; 8 bases fit TRBD1. The CDR3 extends over 15 amino acids. V was clipped by 4 bases and J by 5 bases; unmatched bases: 8. CDR1 and CDR2 (germline): SGHKS, YYEKEE (reference sequence). DNA for the CDR3: TGTGCCAGCAGCATCGGGACAGGATGGTATCAGCCCCAGCATTTT. It is translated as CASSIGTGWYQPQHF. Supplemented by reference TRBV5-5 and TRBJ1-5, the full variable domain reads DAGVTQSPTHLIKTRGQQVTLRCSPISGHKSVSWYQQVLGQGPQFIFQYYEKEERGRGNFPDRFSARQFPNYSSELNVNALLLGDSALYLCASSIGTGWYQPQHFGDGTRLSIL.

This clonotype was counted ten times or more. The chain employs TRBV27 and TRBJ1-1, with a tentative D call TRBD1 (5 bases). Trimming cost V 3 bases and J 6 bases, with 11 bases left between them. CDR3 length equals 13 residues. CDR1 MNHEY and CDR2 SMNVEV come from the germline V gene (reference sequence). The CDR3 loop is CASSLFQGAEAFF. CDR3 DNA: TGTGCCAGCAGTTTGTTTCAAGGGGCTGAAGCTTTCTTT.

This clonotype was counted at least ten times. This chain connects TRBV7-6 to TRBJ2-3, with D possibly matching TRBD2 (7 bases). This CDR3 is built from 16 residues. The germline V gene encodes CDR1 SGHVS and CDR2 FNYEAQ. V lost 1 base to trimming and J lost 5 bases, with 16 bases between them. CDR3 DNA sequence: TGTGCCAGCAGCTTAGATAGGGGGGGGGCCGAAGATACGCAGTATTTT. Translation gives CASSLDRGGAEDTQYF.